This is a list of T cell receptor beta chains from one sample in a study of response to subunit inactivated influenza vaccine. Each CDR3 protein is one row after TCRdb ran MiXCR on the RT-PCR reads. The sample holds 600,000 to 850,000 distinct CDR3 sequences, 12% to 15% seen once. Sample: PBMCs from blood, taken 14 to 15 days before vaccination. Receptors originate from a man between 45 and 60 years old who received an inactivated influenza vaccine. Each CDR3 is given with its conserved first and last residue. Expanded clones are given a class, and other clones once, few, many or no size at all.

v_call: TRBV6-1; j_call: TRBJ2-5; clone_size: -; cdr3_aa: CASRQGAQETQYF
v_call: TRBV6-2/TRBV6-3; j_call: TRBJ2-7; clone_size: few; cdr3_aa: CASSYPSDRGYEQYF
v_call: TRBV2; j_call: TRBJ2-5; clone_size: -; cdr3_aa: CASRRQGWQETQYF
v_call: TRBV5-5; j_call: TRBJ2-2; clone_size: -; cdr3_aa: CASSWTSNGELFF
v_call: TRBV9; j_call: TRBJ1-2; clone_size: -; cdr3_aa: CASSSTGQVQNDYGYTF
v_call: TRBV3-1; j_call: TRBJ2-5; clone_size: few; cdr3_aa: CASSHDGTENQETQYF
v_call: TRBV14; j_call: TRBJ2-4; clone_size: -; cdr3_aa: CASSETGTSGKRSSQYF
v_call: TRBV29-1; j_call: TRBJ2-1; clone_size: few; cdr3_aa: CSVEELAGNEQFF
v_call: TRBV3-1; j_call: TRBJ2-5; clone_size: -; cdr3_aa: CASSQAGSTSAWETQYF
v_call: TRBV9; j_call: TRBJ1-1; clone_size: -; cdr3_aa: CASSVEGAGRTEAFF
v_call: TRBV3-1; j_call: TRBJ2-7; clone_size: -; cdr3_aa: CASSEGQEIGEQYF
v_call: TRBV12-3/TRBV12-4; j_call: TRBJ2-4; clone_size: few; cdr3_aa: CASSLPSGQKNIQYF
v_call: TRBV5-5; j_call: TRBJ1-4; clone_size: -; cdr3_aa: CASFYTATNEKLFF
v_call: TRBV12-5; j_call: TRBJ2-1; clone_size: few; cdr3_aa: CASGSSQREGQDNEQFF
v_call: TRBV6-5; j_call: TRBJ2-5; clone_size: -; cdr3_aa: CASSSPLIREETQYF
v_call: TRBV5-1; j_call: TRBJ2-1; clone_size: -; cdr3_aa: CASSTSGRADNEQFF
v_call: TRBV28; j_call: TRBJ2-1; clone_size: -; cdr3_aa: CASRLQGNNEQFF
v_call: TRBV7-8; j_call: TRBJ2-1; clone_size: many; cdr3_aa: CASGRTRSGNEQFF
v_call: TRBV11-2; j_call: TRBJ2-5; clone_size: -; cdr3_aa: CASSLGIAQETQYF
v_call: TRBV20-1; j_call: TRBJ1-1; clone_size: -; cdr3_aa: CSALTRARWGSLAEAFF
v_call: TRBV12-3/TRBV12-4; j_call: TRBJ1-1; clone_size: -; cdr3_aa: CASRPREVGTEAFF
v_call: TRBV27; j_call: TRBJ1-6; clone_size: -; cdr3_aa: CASSTVYNSPLHF
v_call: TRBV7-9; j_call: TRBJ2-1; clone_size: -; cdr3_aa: CASSLTSGRAPYNEQFF
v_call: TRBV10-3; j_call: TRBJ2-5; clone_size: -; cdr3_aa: CAIRSDREVETQYF
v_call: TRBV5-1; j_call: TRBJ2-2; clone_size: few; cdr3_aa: CASSPGQAAGGELFF
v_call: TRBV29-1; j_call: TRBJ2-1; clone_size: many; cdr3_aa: CSVEPGRHHNEQFF
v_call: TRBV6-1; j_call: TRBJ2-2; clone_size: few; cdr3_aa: CASNYRDTGELFF
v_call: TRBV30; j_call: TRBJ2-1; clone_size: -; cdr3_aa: CAWSVEGQLYNEQFF
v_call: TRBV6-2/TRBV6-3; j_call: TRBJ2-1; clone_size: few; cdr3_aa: CASSYSRYLPYNEQFF
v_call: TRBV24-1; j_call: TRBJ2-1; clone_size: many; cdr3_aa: CATSDIRDSFYNEQFF
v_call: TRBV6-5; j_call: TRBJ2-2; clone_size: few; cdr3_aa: CASSFTRGTGELFF
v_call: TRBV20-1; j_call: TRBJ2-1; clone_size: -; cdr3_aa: CSAHLSGRGYWNEQFF
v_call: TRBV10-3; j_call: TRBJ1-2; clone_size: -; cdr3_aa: CAISAVGGGDGYTF
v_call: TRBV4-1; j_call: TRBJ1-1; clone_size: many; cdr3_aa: CASSQSSRGNTEAFF
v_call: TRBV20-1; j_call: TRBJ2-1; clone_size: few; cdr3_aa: CSARWPWAGGLNEQFF
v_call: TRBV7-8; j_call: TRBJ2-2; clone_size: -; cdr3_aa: CASRQLATNTGELFF
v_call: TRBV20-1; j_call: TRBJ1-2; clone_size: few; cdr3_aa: CSARVAGEYGYTF
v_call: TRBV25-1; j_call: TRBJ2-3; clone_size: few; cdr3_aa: CASSDMSLIAGTDTQYF
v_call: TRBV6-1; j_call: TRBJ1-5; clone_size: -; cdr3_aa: CASSPRVFGGQPQHF
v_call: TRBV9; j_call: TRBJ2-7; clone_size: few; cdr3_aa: CASSNGRQGSYEQYF
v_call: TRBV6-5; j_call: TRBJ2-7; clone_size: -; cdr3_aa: CASSYSPDYEQYF
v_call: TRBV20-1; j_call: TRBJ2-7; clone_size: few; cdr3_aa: CSATTSGSLYEQYF
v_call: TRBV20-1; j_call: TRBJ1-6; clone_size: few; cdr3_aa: CSAAGQGASPLHF
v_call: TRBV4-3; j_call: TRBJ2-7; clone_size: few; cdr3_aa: CASSQTLDRSEQYF
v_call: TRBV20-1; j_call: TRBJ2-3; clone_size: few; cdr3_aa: CSAPLGGSTDTQYF
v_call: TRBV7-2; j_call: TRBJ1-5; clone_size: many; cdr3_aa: CASSSWTDGQPQHF
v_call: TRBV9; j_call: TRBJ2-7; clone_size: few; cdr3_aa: CASSVTSGGAYEQYF
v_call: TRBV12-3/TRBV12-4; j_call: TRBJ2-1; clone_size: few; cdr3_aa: CASRSGGGWYNEQFF
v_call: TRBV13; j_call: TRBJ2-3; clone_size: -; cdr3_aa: CASSNRDLADTQYF
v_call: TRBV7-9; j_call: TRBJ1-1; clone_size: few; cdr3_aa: CASSSGHDTEAFF
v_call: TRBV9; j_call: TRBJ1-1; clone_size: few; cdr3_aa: CASNPLGQNTEAFF
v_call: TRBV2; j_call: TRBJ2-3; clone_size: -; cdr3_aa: CASSEEAGSTDTQYF
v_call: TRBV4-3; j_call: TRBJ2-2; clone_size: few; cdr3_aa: CASSPPSRGPTGELFF
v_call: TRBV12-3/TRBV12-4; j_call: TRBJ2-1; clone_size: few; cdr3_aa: CASSPLRGQNNNEQFF
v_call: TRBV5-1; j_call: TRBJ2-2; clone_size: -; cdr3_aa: CASSLPSVDGELFF
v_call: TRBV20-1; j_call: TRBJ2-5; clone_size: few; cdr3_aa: CSARTPTGQETQYF
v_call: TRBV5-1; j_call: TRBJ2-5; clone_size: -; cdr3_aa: CASSLAGGRAQETQYF